The rows below give T cell receptor beta chains drawn from one sample of a study of radiation and T cells in renal cell carcinoma. Libraries were prepared by immunoSEQ multiplex PCR; TCRdb keeps only in-frame clonotypes and omits some of them. The table shows approximately 90,000 clones, with about 88% occurring only once. The sample in question was blood, obtained from a patient whose treatment included radiotherapy and nephrectomy. These receptors all come from a man aged 50-60 years with renal cell carcinoma. CDR3s include the opening cysteine and the closing phenylalanine or tryptophan. The D gene is left open where the match is weak. The size field is filled for only some rows; it gives once, few, many or a size class.

d_call	clone_size	v_call	j_call	cdr3_aa	cdr3_nt
TRBD1	-	TRBV5-1	TRBJ2-3	CASSPDRVIDTQYF	TGCGCCAGCAGTCCGGACAGGGTAATAGATACGCAGTATTTT
-	-	TRBV11-2	TRBJ2-5	CASSTPAGQYF	TGTGCCAGCAGCACACCGGCGGGCCAGTACTTC
TRBD1	-	TRBV14	TRBJ2-1	CASSHSGQLSSYNEQFF	TGTGCCAGCAGCCACTCGGGACAGCTGAGCTCCTACAATGAGCAGTTCTTC
TRBD1	-	TRBV18	TRBJ2-5	CASSPPGQGQETQYF	TGTGCCAGCTCACCACCGGGACAGGGCCAAGAGACCCAGTACTTC
-	-	TRBV6-5	TRBJ2-7	CASSYSIQYYEQYF	TGTGCCAGCAGTTACTCGATACAGTACTACGAGCAGTACTTC
-	-	TRBV5-5	TRBJ2-7	CASSLGNYEQYF	TGTGCCAGCAGCTTGGGAAACTACGAGCAGTACTTC
-	few	TRBV6-1	TRBJ2-7	CASSERGPGSYEQYF	TGTGCCAGCAGTGAAAGGGGACCAGGGAGCTACGAGCAGTACTTC
-	-	TRBV10-2	TRBJ2-7	CASSGPIYEQYF	TGCGCCAGCAGTGGGCCCATCTACGAGCAGTACTTC
-	-	TRBV7-9	TRBJ1-2	CASSPETGYGYTF	TGTGCCAGCAGTCCCGAGACAGGCTATGGCTACACCTTC
-	-	TRBV9	TRBJ2-7	CASSPQEGQYYEQYF	TGTGCCAGCAGCCCCCAGGAAGGACAATACTACGAGCAGTACTTC
-	-	TRBV9	TRBJ2-2	CASSVRRGEGTGELFF	TGTGCCAGCAGCGTAAGAAGGGGCGAGGGCACCGGGGAGCTGTTTTTT
-	-	TRBV4-2	TRBJ2-1	CASSQEAVNNEQFF	TGTGCCAGCAGCCAAGAGGCTGTGAACAATGAGCAGTTCTTC
TRBD1	-	TRBV6-5	TRBJ2-7	CASSYSGTGEYEQYF	TGTGCCAGCAGTTACTCTGGGACAGGCGAATACGAGCAGTACTTC
-	-	TRBV18	TRBJ1-3	CASSPREDTIYF	TGTGCCAGCTCACCAAGGGAGGACACCATATATTTT
-	-	TRBV5-1	TRBJ2-7	CASRQTGTSRYEQYF	TGCGCCAGCAGACAAACCGGGACAAGTCGGTACGAGCAGTACTTC
TRBD2	-	TRBV6-5	TRBJ2-5	CASRPLAGGGTQYF	TGTGCCAGCAGACCCCTAGCGGGAGGGGGGACCCAGTACTTC
-	-	TRBV7-2	TRBJ2-2	CASRSVAGTGELFF	TGTGCCAGCAGAAGCGTGGCTGGGACGGGGGAGCTGTTTTTT
TRBD1	-	TRBV7-2	TRBJ1-2	CASSGDRVTYYGYTF	TGTGCCAGCAGCGGCGACAGGGTGACTTACTATGGCTACACCTTC
TRBD2	-	TRBV7-8	TRBJ2-3	CASSLLSGGIRIADTQYF	TGTGCCAGCAGCTTATTAAGCGGGGGGATCCGAATCGCAGATACGCAGTATTTT
TRBD2	-	TRBV11-2	TRBJ2-1	CASSLNSGSVGSYNEQFF	TGTGCCAGCAGCTTGAATAGCGGGAGTGTGGGCTCCTACAATGAGCAGTTCTTC
TRBD2	-	TRBV7-6	TRBJ2-1	CASSSFLAEGEQFF	TGTGCCAGCAGCTCGTTTCTAGCGGAGGGTGAGCAGTTCTTC
-	-	TRBV5-1	TRBJ2-5	CASSPTREETQYF	TGCGCCAGCAGCCCTACTAGGGAAGAGACCCAGTACTTC
-	-	TRBV2	TRBJ2-7	CASSEYGGVEQYF	TGTGCCAGCAGTGAATATGGAGGGGTTGAGCAGTACTTC
-	-	TRBV19	TRBJ1-5	CASSIQGWQPQHF	TGTGCCAGTAGTATACAGGGTTGGCAGCCCCAGCATTTT
-	-	TRBV6-5	TRBJ2-2	CASSYSYRAPGELLF	TGTGCCAGCAGTTACTCTTACAGGGCCCCCGGGGAGCTGCTTTTT